The sequence of this T cell receptor beta chain was determined in a study of T cell changes during pregnancy in multiple sclerosis. Using immunoSEQ multiplex PCR, the repertoire was profiled, and TCRdb retains in-frame clones only, with some absent. Of 30,000 to 40,000 clones in the sample, about 90% are singletons; the top ten hold more than 0.3%. Germline CDR1 MNHEY, CDR2 SMNVEV (reference sequence). V was trimmed by 3 bases and J by 5 bases, leaving 22 bases between them. The CDR3 extends over 18 amino acids. The TCR was taken from a female donor in good health, enrolled as a control in a pregnancy study. The V gene is TRBV27, the J gene TRBJ2-2; possibly TRBD2 for D (7 bases). The sequenced sample was CD4+ T cells from peripheral blood mononuclear cells, obtained in the third trimester of pregnancy. The CDR3 region has the DNA TGTGCCAGCAGTTTCGGATTGGGGGGGCCCTTTGGGACCGGGGAGCTGTTTTTT. It translates to CASSFGLGGPFGTGELFF.